These 17 T cell receptor beta chains share one sample of origin, sequenced in a study of cytomegalovirus exposure and HLA in healthy donors. The PCR contained 60 Vbeta and 13 Jbeta primers. Libraries were prepared by immunoSEQ multiplex PCR; TCRdb keeps only in-frame clonotypes and omits some of them. The sample yields under 200,000 clones, approximately 71% seen once. Material: PBMCs. The receptors stem from a man aged 45-65 years in good health and CMV-seronegative.

For the CDR3, the DNA is TGCGCCAGCAGCCAACCGGGACAGGGCTTGGAAAAACTGTTTTTT. It codes for CASSQPGQGLEKLFF. The chain carries TRBV4-1 and TRBJ1-4; 9 nucleotides line up with TRBD1. After removal of 2 bases from V and 8 bases from J, the junction contained 6 bases not matched to a gene. This CDR3 has 15 amino acids. Germline CDR1 MGHRA, CDR2 YSYEKL.

Only a few counts were recorded for this clone. J is TRBJ2-7 and V is TRBV11-2, with D possibly TRBD1 on 6 matching bases. Germline V CDR1 and CDR2: SGHAT, FQNNGV. CDR3 length: 14 amino acids. V shed 5 bases and J shed 0 bases, with 11 bases lying between them. The CDR3 here is CASSIDRNSYEQYF. CDR3 nucleotide sequence: TGTGCCAGCAGCATCGACAGGAACTCCTACGAGCAGTACTTC.

The chain couples TRBV5-1 to TRBJ2-5, with 7 nucleotides matching TRBD2. The CDR3 is 14 amino acids. The V and J ends lost 5 bases and 2 bases, in that order; junction bases with no gene match: 6. Germline values: CDR1 SGHRS, CDR2 YFSETQ. In DNA form, the CDR3 reads TGCGCCAGCAGTGGGGGAGGGGAACAAGAGACCCAGTACTTC. This sequence encodes CASSGGGEQETQYF.

This chain links TRBV4-3 with TRBJ2-5, with 9 bases matching TRBD1. In germline, CDR1 is LGHNA, CDR2 YSLEER. J gave up 5 bases and V 1 base, and 5 bases lay outside the gene matches. There are 15 residues in the CDR3. The CDR3 DNA reads as TGCGCCAGCAGCCAAGGGGACAGGGAATGGGAGACCCAGTACTTC. This gives the protein CASSQGDREWETQYF.

This clone is a singleton in its sample. Other DNA sequences in this sample translate to the same CDR3. V and J are TRBV6-5 and TRBJ1-2; possible D gene TRBD1, 5 bases. The V gene's germline CDR1 is MNHEY and CDR2 SVGAGI. This CDR3 region has 14 residues. The V end lost 1 base, the J end lost 3 bases, and 9 bases lay between the germline ends. CDR3 residues: CASSYYRGDYGYTF. CDR3 DNA sequence: TGTGCCAGCAGTTACTATCGGGGGGACTATGGCTACACCTTC.

V and J are TRBV28 and TRBJ2-6; 12 positions match TRBD1. With 6 bases clipped from V and 2 bases from J, the junction kept 5 bases outside the gene matches. Germline V CDR1 and CDR2: MDHEN, SYDVKM. This CDR3 is built from 17 residues. CDR3 bases: TGTGCCAGCAGCCCGGGACAGGGGGCGGCTGGGGCCAACGTCCTGACTTTC. Translation gives CASSPGQGAAGANVLTF.

The chain links TRBV6-7 to TRBJ1-5, with 9 bases identical to TRBD1. TRBV6-7 is annotated as an ORF whose role is uncertain. The CDR3 sequence is 16 residues long. J was trimmed by 6 bases and V by 6 bases; bases with no gene match: 12. The CDR3 region has the DNA TGTGCCAGCAGCCCCAACCGGGACAGGGAAGTTCAGCCCCAGCATTTT. It yields the protein CASSPNRDREVQPQHF.

The chain combines TRBV9 with TRBJ2-7, with TRBD2 identical over 7 bases. With V trimmed by 3 bases and J by 1 base, 10 bases remained unmatched. Per germline, CDR1 SGDLS and CDR2 YYNGEE. The CDR3 loop spans 16 amino acids. The CDR3 coding sequence is TGTGCCAGCAGCGCGGGGGGTTTAGGCGGTTCCTACGAGCAGTACTTC. Amino acids: CASSAGGLGGSYEQYF.

The chain combines TRBV5-1 with TRBJ1-3; D gene unclear. Germline V CDR1 and CDR2: SGHRS, YFSETQ. CDR3 length equals 14 residues. Between the trimmed V and J ends, which lost 0 bases and 3 bases, there was a span of 7 bases. The DNA for the CDR3 is TGCGCCAGCAGCTTGGGAGGCAGTGGAAACACCATATATTTT. This sequence encodes CASSLGGSGNTIYF.

In its sample, this clone was seen a few times. This chain joins TRBV11-3 and TRBJ2-3, with 16 bases fitting TRBD2. Trimming cost V 0 bases and J 2 bases; bases outside gene matches: 8. The CDR3 contains 20 residues. CDR1 and CDR2 (germline): SGHNT, YENEEA. CDR3: CASSLDWGLAGGLDTDTQYF. CDR3 bases: TGTGCCAGCAGCTTAGACTGGGGACTAGCGGGGGGGCTTGACACAGATACGCAGTATTTT.

This clone was detected once. CDR3 nucleotide sequence: TGTGCCAGCAGCTTGGACAGGGGCCACTATGGCTACACCTTC. Protein sequence: CASSLDRGHYGYTF. The chain carries TRBV5-4 and TRBJ1-2, with 7 bases aligning to TRBD1. The CDR3 loop spans 14 amino acids. Per the germline V gene, CDR1 is SGHNT and CDR2 is YYREEE (reference sequence). Trimming at V came to 0 bases and at J to 3 bases, leaving 2 bases not matched to a gene. Filled out from reference TRBV5-4 and TRBJ1-2, the complete variable domain reads ETGVTQSPTHLIKTRGQQVTLRCSSQSGHNTVSWYQQALGQGPQFIFQYYREEENGRGNFPPRFSGLQFPNYSSELNVNALELDDSALYLCASSLDRGHYGYTFGSGTRLTVV.

The chain employs TRBV4-3 and TRBJ2-7; D is perhaps TRBD1 (6 bases). Germline V gene data show CDR1 as LGHNA and CDR2 as YSLEER. The CDR3 sequence is 14 residues long. Trimming removed 0 bases at V and 2 bases at J, with 8 bases between. CDR3 sequence reads: CASSQEQGAYEQYF. The CDR3 region has the DNA TGCGCCAGCAGCCAAGAACAGGGCGCCTACGAGCAGTACTTC.

The J gene is TRBJ2-5, the V gene TRBV6-4; D remains ambiguous. Per germline, CDR1 MRHNA and CDR2 SNTAGT. V shed 2 bases and J shed 3 bases, with 22 bases lying between them. The length of the CDR3 is 18 residues. This CDR3 is CASSDPSHLDQEEETQYF. CDR3 sequence (DNA): TGTGCCAGCAGTGACCCATCCCACCTCGATCAGGAAGAAGAGACCCAGTACTTC.

V is TRBV11-2 and J is TRBJ2-7; TRBD2 matches at 7 bases. This CDR3 has 16 amino acids. J was trimmed by 5 bases and V by 4 bases; bases with no gene match: 14. Germline loops: CDR1 SGHAT, CDR2 FQNNGV. The CDR3 nucleotides are TGTGCCAGCAGCTCTCCCCGGGGCGGGGGTAGTAACGAGCAGTACTTC. The encoded protein is CASSSPRGGGSNEQYF.

The chain recombines TRBV28 with TRBJ2-4; D is uncertain. Trimming cost V 5 bases and J 0 bases, with 11 bases left between them. The CDR3 has 15 residues. Germline CDR1 and CDR2: MDHEN and SYDVKM. CDR3 sequence reads: CASSPPGIAKNIQYF. CDR3 nucleotides: TGTGCCAGCAGTCCGCCAGGAATAGCCAAAAACATTCAGTACTTC.

This clone was seen a handful of times. The chain uses TRBV5-7 and TRBJ1-2; 9 bases fit TRBD1. TRBV5-7 is an ORF; its function is uncertain. This CDR3 spans 17 amino acids. Germline trimming cut 2 bases from V and 1 base from J; bases unmatched to any gene: 9. The CDR3 here is CASSLGRGDRDNYGYTF. The DNA of the CDR3 is TGTGCCAGCAGCTTAGGGAGGGGGGACAGGGATAACTATGGCTACACCTTC.

This clone was observed a few times. The CDR3 DNA follows: TGTGCCAGCAGTTTATCGGGGGGCAATGAGCAGTTCTTC. This gives the protein CASSLSGGNEQFF. The chain links TRBV27 to TRBJ2-1, with D perhaps matching TRBD2 (6 bases). The V gene lost 0 bases and the J gene lost 6 bases, with 6 bases spanning the gap. The germline V gene encodes CDR1 MNHEY and CDR2 SMNVEV (reference sequence). There are 13 residues in the CDR3.